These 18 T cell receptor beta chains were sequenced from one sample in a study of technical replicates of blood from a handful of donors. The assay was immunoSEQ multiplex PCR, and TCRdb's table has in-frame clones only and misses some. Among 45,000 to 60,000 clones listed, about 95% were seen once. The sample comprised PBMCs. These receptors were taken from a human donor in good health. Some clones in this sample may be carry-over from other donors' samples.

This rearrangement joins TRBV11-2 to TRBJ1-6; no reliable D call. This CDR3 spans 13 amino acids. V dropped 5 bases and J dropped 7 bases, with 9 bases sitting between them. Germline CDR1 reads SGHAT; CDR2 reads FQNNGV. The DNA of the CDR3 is TGTGCCAGCAGCCTGGGCTCAAATTCACCCCTCCACTTT. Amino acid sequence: CASSLGSNSPLHF.

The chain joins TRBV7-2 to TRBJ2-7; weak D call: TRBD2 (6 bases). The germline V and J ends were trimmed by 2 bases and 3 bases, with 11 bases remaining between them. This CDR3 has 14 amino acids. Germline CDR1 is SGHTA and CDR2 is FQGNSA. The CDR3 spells CASSLSPGSYEQYF. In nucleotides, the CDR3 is TGTGCCAGCAGCTTATCACCCGGGAGCTACGAGCAGTACTTC.

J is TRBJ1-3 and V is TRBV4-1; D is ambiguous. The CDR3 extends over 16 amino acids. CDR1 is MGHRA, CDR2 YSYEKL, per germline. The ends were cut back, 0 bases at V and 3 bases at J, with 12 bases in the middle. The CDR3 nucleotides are TGCGCCAGCAGCCAAGATTGGCAGGTTGATGGAAACACCATATATTTT. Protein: CASSQDWQVDGNTIYF.

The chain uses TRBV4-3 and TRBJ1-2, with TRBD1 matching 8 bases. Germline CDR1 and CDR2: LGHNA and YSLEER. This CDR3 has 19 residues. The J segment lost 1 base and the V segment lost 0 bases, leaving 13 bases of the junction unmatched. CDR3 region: CASSQDLSLGTGGNYGYTF. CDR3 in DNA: TGCGCCAGCAGCCAAGATTTGTCCCTCGGAACAGGGGGTAACTATGGCTACACCTTC.

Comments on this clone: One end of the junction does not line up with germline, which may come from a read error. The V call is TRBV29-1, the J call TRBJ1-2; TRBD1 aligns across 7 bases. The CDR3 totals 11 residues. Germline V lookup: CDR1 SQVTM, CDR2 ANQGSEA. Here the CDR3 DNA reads TGCAGCGTTGAAGACTGGACAGGCTTTTACTTC. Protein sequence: CSVEDWTGFYF.

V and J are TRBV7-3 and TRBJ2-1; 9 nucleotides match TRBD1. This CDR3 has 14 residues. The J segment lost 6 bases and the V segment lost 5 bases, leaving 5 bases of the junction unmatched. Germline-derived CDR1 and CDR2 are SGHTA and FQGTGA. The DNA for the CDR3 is TGTGCCAGCAGCGAGGGACAGGGCTCCAATGAGCAGTTCTTC. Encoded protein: CASSEGQGSNEQFF.

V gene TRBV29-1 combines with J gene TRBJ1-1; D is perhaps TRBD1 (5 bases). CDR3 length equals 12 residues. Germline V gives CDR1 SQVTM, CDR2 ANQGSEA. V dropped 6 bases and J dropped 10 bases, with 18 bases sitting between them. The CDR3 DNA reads TGCAGCGTGCGCGGGGCCACCCTAGTAGCTTTCTTT. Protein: CSVRGATLVAFF.

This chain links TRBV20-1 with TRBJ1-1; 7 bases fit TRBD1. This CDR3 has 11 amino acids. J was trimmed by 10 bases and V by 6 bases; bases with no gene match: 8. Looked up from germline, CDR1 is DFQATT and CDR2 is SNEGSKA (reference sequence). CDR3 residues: CSAEKQGRAFF. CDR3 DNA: TGCAGTGCAGAAAAACAGGGGCGAGCTTTCTTT.

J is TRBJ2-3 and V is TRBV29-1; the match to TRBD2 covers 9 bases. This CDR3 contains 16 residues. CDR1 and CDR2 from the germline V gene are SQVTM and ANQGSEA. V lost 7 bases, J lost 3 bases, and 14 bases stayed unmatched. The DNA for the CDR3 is TGCAGCGCTGATACCCGCGGGAGGGCCTTGACAGATACGCAGTATTTT. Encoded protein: CSADTRGRALTDTQYF.

Written as DNA, the CDR3 is TGTGCCAGCAGTGAACGGGTATCCAGTTCACCCCTCCACTTT. Amino acids: CASSERVSSSPLHF. The chain carries TRBV2 and TRBJ1-6; no reliable D call. The CDR3 has 14 residues. The ends were cut back, 2 bases at V and 9 bases at J, with 11 bases in the middle. Germline-derived CDR1 and CDR2 are SNHLY and FYNNEI.

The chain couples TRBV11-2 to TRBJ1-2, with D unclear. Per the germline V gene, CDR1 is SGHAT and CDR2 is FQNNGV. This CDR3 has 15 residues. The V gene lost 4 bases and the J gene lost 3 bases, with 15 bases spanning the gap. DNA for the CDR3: TGTGCCAGCAGCTCATCACGGGTCTGGGACTATGGCTACACCTTC. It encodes CASSSSRVWDYGYTF.

CDR3 DNA sequence: TGTGCCAGCAGCGCCACGACAGGTTATAATTCACCCCTCCACTTT. It codes for CASSATTGYNSPLHF. This chain uses TRBV9 with TRBJ1-6; a possible D gene is TRBD1 (6 bases). The V end was cut by 3 bases, the J end by 4 bases, with 11 bases between. This CDR3 comprises 15 residues. The germline CDR1 and CDR2 sequences are SGDLS and YYNGEE.

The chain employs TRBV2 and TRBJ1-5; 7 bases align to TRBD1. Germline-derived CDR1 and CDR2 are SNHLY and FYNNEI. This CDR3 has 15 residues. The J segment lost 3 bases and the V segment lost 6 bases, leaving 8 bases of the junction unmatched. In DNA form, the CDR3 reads TGTGCCAGCAGAAGTTGGACAGGATTCAATCAGCCCCAGCATTTT. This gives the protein CASRSWTGFNQPQHF.

The chain's CDR3 is CATSPRTSGHNEQFF. CDR3 nucleotides: TGTGCCACCTCACCTAGGACTAGCGGCCACAATGAGCAGTTCTTC. The V and J genes are TRBV6-1 and TRBJ2-1; 10 bases fit TRBD2. With 10 bases clipped from V and 5 bases from J, the junction kept 11 bases outside the gene matches. CDR3 length: 15 residues. Germline CDR1 MNHNS, CDR2 SASEGT.

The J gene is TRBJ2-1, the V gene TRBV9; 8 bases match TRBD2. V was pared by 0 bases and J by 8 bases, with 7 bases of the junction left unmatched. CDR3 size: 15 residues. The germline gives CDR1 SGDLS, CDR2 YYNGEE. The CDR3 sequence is CASSVDWTSRDEQFF. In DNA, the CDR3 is TGTGCCAGCAGCGTAGATTGGACTAGCAGGGATGAGCAGTTCTTC.

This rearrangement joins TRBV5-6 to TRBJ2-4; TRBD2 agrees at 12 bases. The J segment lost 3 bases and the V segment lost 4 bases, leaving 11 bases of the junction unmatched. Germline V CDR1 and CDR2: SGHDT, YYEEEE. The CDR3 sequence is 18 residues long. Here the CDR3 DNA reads TGTGCCAGCAGCCCTCGGACTAGCGGGAACTCGGGCAAAAACATTCAGTACTTC. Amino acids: CASSPRTSGNSGKNIQYF.

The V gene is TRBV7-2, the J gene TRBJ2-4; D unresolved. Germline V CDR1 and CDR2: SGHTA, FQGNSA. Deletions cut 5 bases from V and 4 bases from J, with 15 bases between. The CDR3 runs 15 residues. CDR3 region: CASSLGLPQKNIQYF. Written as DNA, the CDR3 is TGTGCCAGCAGCCTAGGGCTTCCGCAGAAAAACATTCAGTACTTC. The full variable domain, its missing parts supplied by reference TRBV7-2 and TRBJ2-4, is GAGVSQSPSNKVTEKGKDVELRCDPISGHTALYWYRQSLGQGLEFLIYFQGNSAPDKSGLPSDRFSAERTGGSVSTLTIQRTQQEDSAVYLCASSLGLPQKNIQYFGAGTRLSVL.

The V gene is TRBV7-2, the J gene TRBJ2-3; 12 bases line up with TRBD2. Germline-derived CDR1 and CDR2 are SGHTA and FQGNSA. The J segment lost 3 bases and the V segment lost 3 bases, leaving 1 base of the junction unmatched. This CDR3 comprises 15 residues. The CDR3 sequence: CASSFGLAGTDTQYF. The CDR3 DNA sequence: TGTGCCAGCAGCTTTGGACTAGCGGGGACAGATACGCAGTATTTT.